This T cell receptor beta chain was captured in a study of T cell responses to AZD1222 COVID-19 vaccine. Profiling relied on immunoSEQ multiplex PCR, and the TCRdb table lists in-frame clones only, not all of them. The sample lists around 100,000 clones; about 87% were seen once. Per germline, CDR1 KGHDR and CDR2 SFDVKD. Trimming took 1 base from V and 4 from J, leaving 9 bases between them. The CDR3 covers 14 residues. The starting material was peripheral blood, obtained on day 0 of AZD1222 vaccination. This TCR was sampled from an adult in good health. The chain employs TRBV24-1 and TRBJ1-2, with D unresolved. The CDR3 protein is CATSDFTTGYGYTF. CDR3 nucleotide sequence: TGTGCCACCAGTGATTTTACGACGGGCTATGGCTACACCTTC.